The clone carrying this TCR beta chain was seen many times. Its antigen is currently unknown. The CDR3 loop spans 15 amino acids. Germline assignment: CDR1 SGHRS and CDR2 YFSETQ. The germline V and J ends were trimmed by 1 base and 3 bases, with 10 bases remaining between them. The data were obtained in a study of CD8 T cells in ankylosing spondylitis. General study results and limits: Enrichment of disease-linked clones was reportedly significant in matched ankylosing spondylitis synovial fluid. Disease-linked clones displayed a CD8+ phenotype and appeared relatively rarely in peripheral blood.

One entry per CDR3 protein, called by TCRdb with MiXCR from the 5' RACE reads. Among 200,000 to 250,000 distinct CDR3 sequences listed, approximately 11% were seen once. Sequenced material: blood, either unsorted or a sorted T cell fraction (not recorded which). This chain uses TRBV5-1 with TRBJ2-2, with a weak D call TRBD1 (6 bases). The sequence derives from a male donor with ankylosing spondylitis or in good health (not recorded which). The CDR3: CASSLMAGDTGELFF. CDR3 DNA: TGCGCCAGCAGCTTGATGGCAGGGGACACCGGGGAGCTGTTTTTT.